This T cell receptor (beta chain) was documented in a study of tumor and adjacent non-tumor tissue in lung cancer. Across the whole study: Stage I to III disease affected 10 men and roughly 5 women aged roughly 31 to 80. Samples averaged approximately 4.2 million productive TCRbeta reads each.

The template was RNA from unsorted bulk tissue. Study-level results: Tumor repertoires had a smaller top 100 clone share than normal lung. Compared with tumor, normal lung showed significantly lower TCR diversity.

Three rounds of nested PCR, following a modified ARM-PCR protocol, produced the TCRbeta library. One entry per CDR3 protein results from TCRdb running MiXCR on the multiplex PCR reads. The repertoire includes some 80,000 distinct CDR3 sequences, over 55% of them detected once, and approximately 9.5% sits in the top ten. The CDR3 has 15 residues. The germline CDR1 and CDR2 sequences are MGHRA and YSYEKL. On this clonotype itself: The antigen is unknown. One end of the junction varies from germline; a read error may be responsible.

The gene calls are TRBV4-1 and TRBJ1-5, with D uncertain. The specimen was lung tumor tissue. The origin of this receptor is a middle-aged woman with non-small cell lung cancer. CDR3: CASSQDAVSYRPQHF. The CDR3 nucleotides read TGCGCCAGCAGCCAAGATGCAGTCTCCTATCGGCCCCAACATTTT.